A single sample gave rise to the 18 T cell receptor beta chains below, sequenced in a study of shared clonotypes between healthy human individuals. Here immunoSEQ multiplex PCR was the method, and the copy in TCRdb shows in-frame clones only, minus some. The data show about 2.2 million clones, 90% to 95% seen once. Selected positively for CCR7 and CD45RO-negative, naive CD8 cells excluded terminally differentiated effector memory CD45RA+ cells. Material for sequencing was naive CD8+ T cells from PBMCs. The receptor source for this set is a man aged 18 to 30 in good health. Some clones in this sample may be carry-over from other donors' samples.

The rearrangement joins TRBV4-1 to TRBJ2-7; 7 bases line up with TRBD2. J was trimmed by 0 bases and V by 3 bases; bases with no gene match: 2. The CDR3 totals 14 residues. Per germline, CDR1 MGHRA and CDR2 YSYEKL. This CDR3 is CASSQGGSSYEQYF. The CDR3, as DNA: TGCGCCAGCAGCCAGGGCGGGAGCTCCTACGAGCAGTACTTC.

The V gene is TRBV27, the J gene TRBJ1-1; a possible D gene is TRBD1 (6 bases). The CDR3 sequence is 14 residues long. CDR1 MNHEY and CDR2 SMNVEV come from the germline V gene (reference sequence). Deletions cut 3 bases from V and 5 bases from J, with 13 bases between. The CDR3 spells CASSFLGGSTEAFF. The CDR3 DNA follows: TGTGCCAGCAGTTTTCTGGGGGGCTCGACTGAAGCTTTCTTT.

The chain recombines TRBV9 with TRBJ2-7, with D possibly matching TRBD1 (6 bases). The CDR3 loop spans 14 amino acids. CDR1 and CDR2 (germline): SGDLS, YYNGEE. The V end lost 6 bases, the J end lost 5 bases, and 18 bases lay between the germline ends. This chain's CDR3 is CASKGHAFPHEQYF. CDR3 bases: TGTGCCAGCAAGGGACACGCTTTTCCCCACGAGCAGTACTTC. The whole variable domain, remainder taken from reference TRBV9 and TRBJ2-7, is DSGVTQTPKHLITATGQRVTLRCSPRSGDLSVYWYQQSLDQGLQFLIQYYNGEERAKGNILERFSAQQFPDLHSELNLSSLELGDSALYFCASKGHAFPHEQYFGPGTRLTVT.

With respect to this clone: Different DNA sequences within this sample yield the same CDR3. V and J are TRBV7-9 and TRBJ1-1; D unresolved. Germline CDR1 is SEHNR and CDR2 is FQNEAQ (reference sequence). The CDR3 has 12 residues. Trimming shortened V by 5 bases and J by 4 bases, and 8 bases separated the two germline ends. The CDR3 sequence is CASSRAGTEAFF. The CDR3 bases are TGTGCCAGCAGCAGAGCGGGCACTGAAGCTTTCTTT.

On this clone itself: Other DNA sequences within the sample encode an identical CDR3. V is TRBV5-6 and J is TRBJ1-2; D not resolved. This CDR3 comprises 13 residues. Germline V gene sequence: CDR1 SGHDT, CDR2 YYEEEE. V lost 4 bases to trimming and J lost 0 bases, with 7 bases between them. For the CDR3, the DNA is TGTGCCAGCAGCCCCGGGCCTAACTATGGCTACACCTTC. It specifies CASSPGPNYGYTF.

The chain is built from TRBV4-3 and TRBJ1-2; TRBD1 is a possible D gene (5 bases). With 4 bases removed from V and 3 bases from J, the gap between germline ends came to 12 bases. The CDR3 is 14 amino acids. Germline values: CDR1 LGHNA, CDR2 YSLEER. CDR3 in DNA: TGCGCCAGCAGCCGAGGGACGGGGGACTATGGCTACACCTTC. Translated, it gives CASSRGTGDYGYTF.

V is TRBV13 and J is TRBJ2-1; D not certain. The CDR3 runs to 15 residues. The germline V gene encodes CDR1 PRHDT and CDR2 FYEKMQ (reference sequence). V lost 3 bases and J lost 0, with 9 bases in between. The CDR3 sequence: CASSFAVLSYNEQFF. As DNA, the CDR3 is TGTGCCAGCAGCTTCGCGGTACTCTCCTACAATGAGCAGTTCTTC.

The chain employs TRBV7-7 and TRBJ2-5; no clear D gene. The CDR3 covers 13 residues. Trimming took 3 bases from V and 2 from J, leaving 7 bases between them. Germline values: CDR1 SSHAT, CDR2 FNYEAQ (reference sequence). The CDR3 reads CASSFNPQETQYF. In nucleotides, the CDR3 is TGTGCCAGCAGCTTTAATCCGCAAGAGACCCAGTACTTC. The whole variable domain, filled in from reference TRBV7-7 and TRBJ2-5, reads GAGVSQSPRYKVTKRGQDVTLRCDPISSHATLYWYQQALGQGPEFLTYFNYEAQPDKSGLPSDRFSAERPEGSISTLTIQRTEQRDSAMYRCASSFNPQETQYFGPGTRLLVL.

J is TRBJ2-7 and V is TRBV6-5; a weak D match, TRBD2 (5 bases). V lost 2 bases and J 7 bases, leaving 12 bases between the germline ends. This CDR3 contains 13 residues. Germline V gene data show CDR1 as MNHEY and CDR2 as SVGAGI. The CDR3 DNA reads as TGTGCCAGCAGTTACGGGAGCCCTCAAGAGCAGTACTTC. The encoded protein is CASSYGSPQEQYF.

This clone was recorded a few times. The V call is TRBV30, the J call TRBJ1-1, with D unclear. V lost 2 bases, J lost 1 base, and 5 bases lay in between. The germline gives CDR1 GTSNPN, CDR2 SVGIG (reference sequence). The CDR3 extends over 12 amino acids. The CDR3 DNA is TGTGCCTGGAGTTCAACGAACACTGAAGCTTTCTTT. Translation gives CAWSSTNTEAFF.

V and J are TRBV7-9 and TRBJ2-5; 8 bases match TRBD1. Germline loops: CDR1 SEHNR, CDR2 FQNEAQ (reference sequence). CDR3 size: 13 residues. The trim removed 7 bases at V and 5 bases at J, leaving 6 bases unmatched. CDR3 sequence: CASTDRVYETQYF. The CDR3 DNA is TGTGCCAGCACGGACAGGGTGTATGAGACCCAGTACTTC.

Concerning this clone: The sample contains more than one DNA sequence encoding this CDR3. The chain employs TRBV9 and TRBJ2-1, with D possibly TRBD1 on 5 matching bases. The CDR3 contains 15 residues. CDR1 is SGDLS, CDR2 YYNGEE, per germline. Trimming cost V 0 bases and J 1 base, with 8 bases left between them. This CDR3 reads CASSVVQGSYNEQFF. CDR3 coding DNA: TGTGCCAGCAGCGTAGTGCAGGGATCCTACAATGAGCAGTTCTTC.

V is TRBV29-1 and J is TRBJ2-3; 14 bases fit TRBD2. This CDR3 contains 16 residues. V was pared by 4 bases and J by 6 bases, with 9 bases of the junction left unmatched. Germline-derived CDR1 and CDR2 are SQVTM and ANQGSEA. This chain's CDR3 is CSVGLAGGPFSDTQYF. The CDR3 DNA sequence: TGCAGCGTTGGACTAGCGGGAGGGCCATTCTCTGATACGCAGTATTTT.

The V call is TRBV7-9, the J call TRBJ2-2, with D possibly called TRBD1 or TRBD2 (5 bases each). Germline CDR1 reads SEHNR; CDR2 reads FQNEAQ (reference sequence). V was shortened by 1 base and J by 3 bases, with 9 bases between the two germline ends. This CDR3 has 15 residues. The DNA of the CDR3 is TGTGCCAGCAGCTTAGGAGGGGAGTACACCGGGGAGCTGTTTTTT. The encoded protein is CASSLGGEYTGELFF.

The chain carries TRBV7-5 and TRBJ1-2. TRBV7-5 is labeled a pseudogene. CDR3 length: 13 amino acids. CDR3 region: CASSSGDGYGYTF. The CDR3 DNA sequence: TGTGCCAGCAGCTCTGGCGACGGCTATGGCTACACCTTC.

The chain is built from TRBV9 and TRBJ2-3; 8 nucleotides line up with TRBD1. The CDR3 extends over 18 amino acids. The V segment lost 0 bases and the J segment 0 bases; nucleotides outside the gene matches: 9. The germline gives CDR1 SGDLS, CDR2 YYNGEE. Here the CDR3 DNA reads TGTGCCAGCAGCGTAGCTATAACAGGGGGAACTAGCACAGATACGCAGTATTTT. Its protein is CASSVAITGGTSTDTQYF.

This clone was counted a single time. The genes are TRBV6-5 and TRBJ2-3, with D possibly TRBD1 on 5 matching bases. The V gene's germline CDR1 is MNHEY and CDR2 SVGAGI. CDR3 length: 14 amino acids. V was trimmed by 2 bases and J by 7 bases, leaving 13 bases between them. CDR3 nucleotide sequence: TGTGCCAGCAGTTACCGACCCAGGGAAAATACGCAGTATTTT. Translated, it gives CASSYRPRENTQYF.

The chain joins TRBV6-1 to TRBJ2-7; no definite D call. The CDR3 length is 16 residues. Germline V CDR1 and CDR2: MNHNS, SASEGT. V dropped 0 bases and J dropped 3 bases, with 15 bases sitting between them. The CDR3 reads CASSEAGSPRGYEQYF. The CDR3 DNA sequence: TGTGCCAGCAGTGAAGCCGGGTCCCCAAGAGGCTACGAGCAGTACTTC.